What follows are 10 T cell receptor beta chains derived from one specimen sequenced in a study of blood T cell repertoires in COVID-19. The repertoire was sequenced with immunoSEQ multiplex PCR; TCRdb's copy has only in-frame clones and lacks some. The table lists about 270,000 clones, 90% of them singletons. The sequenced material came from PBMCs or T cells enriched from blood (not recorded which). These receptors came from a woman aged 30 to 39 with acute COVID-19.

The chain carries TRBV27 and TRBJ1-1; tentatively, D is TRBD1 (5 bases). Between the trimmed V and J ends, which lost 3 bases and 5 bases, there was a span of 10 bases. The germline gives CDR1 MNHEY, CDR2 SMNVEV (reference sequence). The CDR3 sequence is 13 residues long. CDR3 protein: CASSFGGWTEAFF. The CDR3 nucleotides read TGTGCCAGCAGTTTTGGGGGGTGGACTGAAGCTTTCTTT.

The chain couples TRBV10-3 to TRBJ1-2; 9 bases are a match to TRBD1. This CDR3 has 15 residues. Germline CDR1 and CDR2: ENHRY and SYGVKD. V gave up 5 bases and J gave up 2 bases; unmatched junction bases: 6. The CDR3 nucleotides are TGTGCCATCAGTACGGGACAGGGACGGAACTATGGCTACACCTTC. This encodes CAISTGQGRNYGYTF.

This chain links TRBV19 with TRBJ2-1, with D perhaps TRBD2 (5 bases). Between the trimmed V and J ends, which lost 4 bases and 6 bases, there was a span of 10 bases. This CDR3 is 13 amino acids long. Germline lookup yields CDR1 LNHDA and CDR2 SQIVND (reference sequence). Here the CDR3 reads CASSRPSSNEQFF. The CDR3 region has the DNA TGTGCCAGTAGTAGGCCTAGCAGCAATGAGCAGTTCTTC. The entire variable domain, with the rest obtained from reference TRBV19 and TRBJ2-1, is as follows: DGGITQSPKYLFRKEGQNVTLSCEQNLNHDAMYWYRQDPGQGLRLIYYSQIVNDFQKGDIAEGYSVSREKKESFPLTVTSAQKNPTAFYLCASSRPSSNEQFFGPGTRLTVL.

The genes are TRBV7-5 and TRBJ1-6; the DNA was not used to check the table's D call, TRBD1. TRBV7-5 is assigned pseudogene status. The CDR3 totals 16 residues. The CDR3 bases are TGTGTCAGAAGCTTCGGGACAGGTGACGACGATTCACCCCTCCACTTT. The encoded protein is CVRSFGTGDDDSPLHF.

The V gene is TRBV6-4, the J gene TRBJ2-7; 7 bases line up with TRBD1. Germline trimming cut 8 bases from V and 2 bases from J; bases unmatched to any gene: 9. Per the germline V gene, CDR1 is MRHNA and CDR2 is SNTAGT. CDR3 size: 14 residues. DNA for the CDR3: TGTGCCAGCCGAGAAGGGGGCTCCACCTACGAGCAGTACTTC. It codes for CASREGGSTYEQYF.

The chain uses TRBV27 and TRBJ2-7; D is ambiguous. V lost 3 bases, J lost 4 bases, and 10 bases lay in between. The germline V gene encodes CDR1 MNHEY and CDR2 SMNVEV (reference sequence). This CDR3 is built from 13 residues. The CDR3 reads CASSFRQTYEQYF. Here the CDR3 DNA reads TGTGCCAGCAGTTTTCGGCAGACTTACGAGCAGTACTTC.

This chain links TRBV27 with TRBJ1-1; 9 bases fit TRBD1. The CDR3 covers 14 residues. CDR1 is MNHEY, CDR2 SMNVEV, per germline (reference sequence). The trim removed 6 bases at V and 0 bases at J, leaving 2 bases unmatched. CDR3 in amino acids: CASRGTGLNTEAFF. The CDR3 DNA reads as TGTGCCAGCAGGGGGACAGGGCTGAACACTGAAGCTTTCTTT.

The V gene is TRBV21-1, the J gene TRBJ2-2; the D call TRBD2 from the table was never checked on the DNA. TRBV21-1 is a known pseudogene. The CDR3 loop spans 16 amino acids. The CDR3 here is CASTNKGGHYTGELFF. The DNA of the CDR3 is TGTGCCAGCACCAATAAGGGAGGGCATTACACCGGGGAGCTGTTTTTT.

The V call is TRBV9, the J call TRBJ2-1; TRBD2 is a possible D gene (5 bases). CDR1 SGDLS and CDR2 YYNGEE come from the germline V gene. The CDR3 runs 14 residues. V gave up 4 bases and J gave up 8 bases, with 16 bases separating them. CDR3 DNA: TGTGCCAGCAGCACCCTAGCCGTCGTGGATGAGCAGTTCTTC. The encoded protein is CASSTLAVVDEQFF.

This chain links TRBV2 with TRBJ1-5; weak D call: TRBD1 (5 bases). This CDR3 contains 17 residues. The V end lost 2 bases, the J end lost 0 bases, and 14 bases lay between the germline ends. Looked up from germline, CDR1 is SNHLY and CDR2 is FYNNEI. Here the CDR3 DNA reads TGTGCCAGCAGTGAAAGTGGACAATCCTATAGCAATCAGCCCCAGCATTTT. Its translation: CASSESGQSYSNQPQHF.